The 30 T cell receptor beta chains reported below all come from one sample, sequenced in a study of cytomegalovirus exposure and HLA in healthy donors. Libraries were prepared by immunoSEQ multiplex PCR; TCRdb keeps only in-frame clonotypes and omits some of them. The sample consists of roughly 60,000 clones, around 90% of them appearing once. The material sequenced was PBMCs. The receptors come from a young woman in good health and CMV-seronegative.

As for this clone: At one of its ends the junction is not consistent with the germline gene, which may arise from a read error. This chain uses TRBV5-1 with TRBJ2-3; D ambiguous. CDR3 size: 14 residues. Germline loops: CDR1 SGHRS, CDR2 YFSETQ. The CDR3 protein is CASRPEGATNTQYF. In nucleotides, the CDR3 is TGCGCCAGCCGTCCGGAAGGAGCCACAAATACGCAGTATTTT.

This rearrangement joins TRBV5-1 to TRBJ1-1, with D maybe TRBD1 (6 bases). Germline-derived CDR1 and CDR2 are SGHRS and YFSETQ. This CDR3 has 13 residues. V lost 2 bases and J lost 1, with 6 bases in between. Here the CDR3 DNA reads TGCGCCAGCAGCTTAGGGGGGAACACTGAAGCTTTCTTT. This translates into CASSLGGNTEAFF.

The gene calls are TRBV7-9 and TRBJ2-2; no firm D call. Deletions cut 3 bases from V and 2 bases from J, with 13 bases between. The CDR3 sequence is 16 residues long. Germline-derived CDR1 and CDR2 are SEHNR and FQNEAQ (reference sequence). The CDR3 DNA reads as TGTGCCAGCAGCTTGGAACGCAAACTAAACACCGGGGAGCTGTTTTTT. It yields the protein CASSLERKLNTGELFF.

This chain connects TRBV6-1 to TRBJ2-1, with D hard to call. V lost 6 bases and J lost 6, with 15 bases in between. This CDR3 comprises 14 residues. CDR1 is MNHNS, CDR2 SASEGT, per germline. CDR3 amino acids: CASSPEVGGNEQFF. CDR3 in DNA: TGTGCCAGCAGCCCCGAGGTCGGCGGCAATGAGCAGTTCTTC.

V usage is TRBV7-9 and J usage is TRBJ1-2; 9 bases align to TRBD1. V lost 5 bases, J lost 7 bases, and 5 bases stayed unmatched. The CDR3 sequence is 13 residues long. Germline CDR1 SEHNR, CDR2 FQNEAQ (reference sequence). Here the CDR3 reads CASSAQGAGGYTF. The CDR3 bases are TGTGCCAGCAGCGCACAGGGGGCTGGTGGCTACACCTTC.

The gene calls are TRBV5-1 and TRBJ2-1, with 7 nucleotides matching TRBD2. Trimming took 0 bases from V and 4 from J; bases not matched to a gene: 7. The germline V gene has CDR1 SGHRS and CDR2 YFSETQ. This CDR3 is 16 amino acids long. The CDR3 loop is CASSLATAGAYNEQFF. The CDR3 region has the DNA TGCGCCAGCAGCTTGGCCACCGCGGGAGCGTACAATGAGCAGTTCTTC.

The chain uses TRBV7-2 and TRBJ2-3; TRBD2 might be the D (6 bases). V lost 7 bases and J 0 bases, leaving 17 bases between the germline ends. Germline V CDR1 and CDR2: SGHTA, FQGNSA. The CDR3 runs 16 residues. The CDR3: CASIELALSSTDTQYF. Written as DNA, the CDR3 is TGTGCCAGCATCGAGCTAGCGTTGTCTAGCACAGATACGCAGTATTTT.

The chain is built from TRBV27 and TRBJ1-2; D is unresolved. There are 14 residues in the CDR3. The V gene's germline CDR1 is MNHEY and CDR2 SMNVEV (reference sequence). V gave up 0 bases and J gave up 0 bases, with 5 bases separating them. The CDR3 DNA sequence: TGTGCCAGCAGTTTATCGGGAGCTAACTATGGCTACACCTTC. Translating it yields CASSLSGANYGYTF.

This chain uses TRBV5-3 with TRBJ2-5; 13 nucleotides align to TRBD2. TRBV5-3 is an ORF, and what it does is uncertain. The CDR3 has 18 residues. The J segment lost 5 bases and the V segment lost 4 bases, leaving 14 bases of the junction unmatched. The CDR3 region is CARSQTPTSGRPGETQYF. The CDR3 coding sequence is TGTGCCAGAAGCCAGACTCCGACTAGCGGGAGGCCCGGGGAGACCCAGTACTTC.

This clone was recorded only once. The rearrangement links TRBV11-3 to TRBJ2-2; 7 positions agree with TRBD2. Germline lookup yields CDR1 SGHNT and CDR2 YENEEA. There are 16 residues in the CDR3. Trimming took 5 bases from V and 3 from J; bases not matched to a gene: 9. CDR3 sequence (DNA): TGTGCCAGCAGCCCAGGACTAGTGAGGGACACCGGGGAGCTGTTTTTT. Encoded protein: CASSPGLVRDTGELFF.

The rearrangement joins TRBV7-2 to TRBJ2-3; D perhaps matches TRBD2 (5 bases). The CDR3 is 14 amino acids. Trimming removed 5 bases at V and 3 bases at J, with 12 bases between. Germline V gives CDR1 SGHTA, CDR2 FQGNSA. This CDR3 reads CASSRTALTDTQYF. CDR3 in DNA: TGTGCCAGCAGCCGGACTGCTTTAACAGATACGCAGTATTTT.

This clone has just one count. The V call is TRBV9, the J call TRBJ1-1; a weak D match, TRBD1 (5 bases). The CDR3 length is 14 residues. Germline CDR1 and CDR2: SGDLS and YYNGEE. V gave up 0 bases and J gave up 4 bases, with 10 bases separating them. The CDR3 DNA reads as TGTGCCAGCAGCGTAGTGGGGCAGGTCACTGAAGCTTTCTTT. As protein: CASSVVGQVTEAFF.

This chain links TRBV30 with TRBJ1-1, with TRBD1 as a possible D gene (5 bases). V lost 0 bases, J lost 3 bases, and 8 bases lay in between. CDR3 size: 13 residues. Germline CDR1 GTSNPN, CDR2 SVGIG (reference sequence). Here the CDR3 DNA reads TGTGCCTGGAGTGTGGCACAGGACACTGAAGCTTTCTTT. Translated, it gives CAWSVAQDTEAFF.

V and J are TRBV9 and TRBJ1-1; TRBD1 matches at 7 bases. V was clipped by 4 bases and J by 1 base; unmatched bases: 7. The CDR3 length is 15 residues. From germline, CDR1 is SGDLS and CDR2 YYNGEE. Written as DNA, the CDR3 is TGTGCCAGCAGCAGTCGACAGGGAGGGAACACTGAAGCTTTCTTT. Protein: CASSSRQGGNTEAFF.

The rearrangement joins TRBV18 to TRBJ1-4; D may be TRBD1 (5 bases). Germline values: CDR1 KGHSH, CDR2 LQKENI. Trimming removed 0 bases at V and 5 bases at J, with 10 bases between. The CDR3 runs to 15 residues. CDR3 protein: CASSPPGGFNEKLFF. CDR3 nucleotide sequence: TGTGCCAGCTCACCACCGGGGGGGTTCAATGAAAAACTGTTTTTT.

This clone was observed a few times. The chain is built from TRBV28 and TRBJ2-7, with D tentatively TRBD1 (6 bases). The V and J ends lost 2 bases and 3 bases respectively, with 11 bases between them. The CDR3 sequence is 14 residues long. Per the germline V gene, CDR1 is MDHEN and CDR2 is SYDVKM. This CDR3 is CASSLADRIYEQYF. For the CDR3, the DNA is TGTGCCAGCAGTTTAGCGGACAGAATCTACGAGCAGTACTTC.

This clone was seen a single time. CDR3 in DNA: TGTGCCAGCAGCTTAGGGGGCAGGGAGACCCAGTACTTC. It yields the protein CASSLGGRETQYF. J is TRBJ2-5 and V is TRBV7-3; TRBD1 is a possible D gene (6 bases). The CDR3 extends over 13 amino acids. Germline CDR1 is SGHTA and CDR2 is FQGTGA. Between the trimmed V and J ends, which lost 2 bases and 5 bases, there was a span of 9 bases.

This clone was seen many times. This sequence joins TRBV4-1 and TRBJ2-7, with D perhaps TRBD2 (5 bases). Deletions cut 1 base from V and 5 bases from J, with 6 bases between. The CDR3 runs to 12 residues. The germline V gene encodes CDR1 MGHRA and CDR2 YSYEKL. The CDR3: CASSQVGDEQYF. Written as DNA, the CDR3 is TGCGCCAGCAGCCAAGTCGGGGACGAGCAGTACTTC.

The chain carries TRBV11-2 and TRBJ2-5; D perhaps matches TRBD1 (5 bases). Trimming stripped 5 bases from V and 4 bases from J, with 8 bases between. The CDR3 loop spans 12 amino acids. Germline CDR1 reads SGHAT; CDR2 reads FQNNGV. CDR3 sequence: CASSEQGETQYF. The CDR3 DNA reads TGTGCCAGCAGCGAGCAGGGAGAGACCCAGTACTTC. The full variable domain, rest sourced from reference TRBV11-2 and TRBJ2-5, is EAGVAQSPRYKIIEKRQSVAFWCNPISGHATLYWYQQILGQGPKLLIQFQNNGVVDDSQLPKDRFSAERLKGVDSTLKIQPAKLEDSAVYLCASSEQGETQYFGPGTRLLVL.

V and J are TRBV19 and TRBJ1-1; D is unresolved. Per the germline V gene, CDR1 is LNHDA and CDR2 is SQIVND (reference sequence). Deletions cut 4 bases from V and 0 bases from J, with 9 bases between. The CDR3 sequence is 14 residues long. CDR3 sequence: CASSTRELNTEAFF. The CDR3 nucleotides are TGTGCCAGTAGTACAAGAGAACTGAACACTGAAGCTTTCTTT. The full variable domain, rest sourced from reference TRBV19 and TRBJ1-1, is DGGITQSPKYLFRKEGQNVTLSCEQNLNHDAMYWYRQDPGQGLRLIYYSQIVNDFQKGDIAEGYSVSREKKESFPLTVTSAQKNPTAFYLCASSTRELNTEAFFGQGTRLTVV.

This chain joins TRBV4-1 and TRBJ1-1, with D perhaps matching TRBD1 (6 bases). Germline V gene lookup returns CDR1 MGHRA and CDR2 YSYEKL. V gave up 1 base and J gave up 0 bases, with 9 bases separating them. CDR3 length equals 15 residues. The CDR3 nucleotides are TGCGCCAGCAGCCAAGGGACAGCCATGAACACTGAAGCTTTCTTT. As protein: CASSQGTAMNTEAFF.

This clone was recorded only once. The chain combines TRBV28 with TRBJ2-7, with 9 nucleotides matching TRBD1. CDR1 and CDR2 from the germline V gene are MDHEN and SYDVKM. Unmatched junction bases numbered 7, after V lost 5 bases and J lost 5 bases. The CDR3 has 14 amino acids. The CDR3 nucleotides read TGTGCCAGCAGTCTCCGGACAGGGGTCCACGAGCAGTACTTC. Translation gives CASSLRTGVHEQYF.

As DNA, the CDR3 is TGTGCCAGCAGCTTACACAGGACGCGGGGAAACACCATATATTTT. Residues: CASSLHRTRGNTIYF. The V call is TRBV7-2, the J call TRBJ1-3, with D tentatively TRBD1 (5 bases). The CDR3 spans 15 residues. V was cut by 2 bases and J by 4 bases, with 12 bases left in between. Germline assignment: CDR1 SGHTA and CDR2 FQGNSA.

This chain connects TRBV5-1 to TRBJ2-5; the match to TRBD1 covers 7 bases. CDR3 size: 13 residues. The germline CDR1 and CDR2 sequences are SGHRS and YFSETQ. With V trimmed by 4 bases and J by 5 bases, 5 bases remained unmatched. The CDR3 nucleotides are TGCGCCAGCAGCGAGACAGGGCATGAGACCCAGTACTTC. Translating gives CASSETGHETQYF.

This chain links TRBV19 with TRBJ1-5; tentative D call: TRBD1 (5 bases). V was shortened by 5 bases and J by 3 bases, with 20 bases between the two germline ends. Germline V gene sequence: CDR1 LNHDA, CDR2 SQIVND (reference sequence). The CDR3 runs 17 residues. The CDR3 nucleotides are TGTGCCAGTAGTTCCCGAAGGTCAGGGAATAACAATCAGCCCCAGCATTTT. Translating it yields CASSSRRSGNNNQPQHF.

This chain uses TRBV27 with TRBJ2-2; 11 positions agree with TRBD1. Looked up from germline, CDR1 is MNHEY and CDR2 is SMNVEV (reference sequence). This CDR3 has 16 residues. Losses at the gene ends were 1 base for V and 7 bases for J; bases not matched to a gene: 5. As DNA, the CDR3 is TGTGCCAGCAGTTTATTGGGGACAGGGGGAGTCGGGGAGCTGTTTTTT. Translating gives CASSLLGTGGVGELFF.

The rearrangement joins TRBV7-9 to TRBJ2-5; D remains ambiguous. CDR1 is SEHNR and CDR2 is FQNEAQ in the germline V gene (reference sequence). Trimming left V 6 bases short and J 0 bases short, with 8 bases between. The CDR3 runs to 13 residues. This CDR3 is CASSSGNQETQYF. Here the CDR3 DNA reads TGTGCCAGCAGTTCGGGTAACCAAGAGACCCAGTACTTC.

The chain couples TRBV11-3 to TRBJ2-1; TRBD2 aligns across 9 bases. The CDR3 runs to 18 residues. Germline assignment: CDR1 SGHNT and CDR2 YENEEA. With 2 bases clipped from V and 1 base from J, the junction kept 9 bases outside the gene matches. In DNA, the CDR3 is TGTGCCAGCAGCTTAAATCTAGCGGGATCTCGGTCCTACAATGAGCAGTTCTTC. This encodes CASSLNLAGSRSYNEQFF.

The V and J genes are TRBV11-2 and TRBJ2-5; weak D call: TRBD1 (6 bases). V was pared by 5 bases and J by 3 bases, with 13 bases between. The CDR3 is 14 residues long. Per the germline V gene, CDR1 is SGHAT and CDR2 is FQNNGV. CDR3 amino acids: CASSPGQRKETQYF. For the CDR3, the DNA is TGTGCCAGCAGCCCAGGACAGAGGAAAGAGACCCAGTACTTC.

V is TRBV6-1 and J is TRBJ2-1; no definite D call. The germline V gene encodes CDR1 MNHNS and CDR2 SASEGT. V gave up 2 bases and J gave up 0 bases, with 11 bases separating them. This CDR3 spans 16 amino acids. The CDR3 sequence: CASSESRLSSYNEQFF. In nucleotides, the CDR3 is TGTGCCAGCAGTGAATCGAGGTTGAGCTCCTACAATGAGCAGTTCTTC.